Sequencing of this TCR beta chain was carried out in a study of T cell responses to AZD1222 COVID-19 vaccine. Study-wide results and caveats: Repertoire sampling was restricted to post-peak T cell response timepoints. Spike-specific TCR breadth and depth went up after people got two AZD1222 doses.

The study pooled second doses at about 4 or about 12 weeks. Concerning this clone itself: Its antigen is currently unknown.

Measured with immunoSEQ multiplex PCR; TCRdb has only the in-frame clones, and not every one. Altogether more than 100,000 clones are present, around 93% being singletons, with the ten largest covering around 8%. Sequencing used peripheral blood, obtained 28 days after the second AZD1222 dose. This receptor was taken from an adult who received the AZD1222 COVID-19 vaccine.

The CDR3 region is CASSLDLAGDRTDTQYF. In DNA, the CDR3 is TGTGCCAGCAGCTTAGATCTAGCGGGCGACCGCACAGATACGCAGTATTTT. The chain couples TRBV11-3 to TRBJ2-3, with 8 bases that match TRBD2. CDR3 length equals 17 residues. Germline CDR1 is SGHNT and CDR2 is YENEEA. The trim removed 0 bases at V and 1 base at J, leaving 6 bases unmatched.